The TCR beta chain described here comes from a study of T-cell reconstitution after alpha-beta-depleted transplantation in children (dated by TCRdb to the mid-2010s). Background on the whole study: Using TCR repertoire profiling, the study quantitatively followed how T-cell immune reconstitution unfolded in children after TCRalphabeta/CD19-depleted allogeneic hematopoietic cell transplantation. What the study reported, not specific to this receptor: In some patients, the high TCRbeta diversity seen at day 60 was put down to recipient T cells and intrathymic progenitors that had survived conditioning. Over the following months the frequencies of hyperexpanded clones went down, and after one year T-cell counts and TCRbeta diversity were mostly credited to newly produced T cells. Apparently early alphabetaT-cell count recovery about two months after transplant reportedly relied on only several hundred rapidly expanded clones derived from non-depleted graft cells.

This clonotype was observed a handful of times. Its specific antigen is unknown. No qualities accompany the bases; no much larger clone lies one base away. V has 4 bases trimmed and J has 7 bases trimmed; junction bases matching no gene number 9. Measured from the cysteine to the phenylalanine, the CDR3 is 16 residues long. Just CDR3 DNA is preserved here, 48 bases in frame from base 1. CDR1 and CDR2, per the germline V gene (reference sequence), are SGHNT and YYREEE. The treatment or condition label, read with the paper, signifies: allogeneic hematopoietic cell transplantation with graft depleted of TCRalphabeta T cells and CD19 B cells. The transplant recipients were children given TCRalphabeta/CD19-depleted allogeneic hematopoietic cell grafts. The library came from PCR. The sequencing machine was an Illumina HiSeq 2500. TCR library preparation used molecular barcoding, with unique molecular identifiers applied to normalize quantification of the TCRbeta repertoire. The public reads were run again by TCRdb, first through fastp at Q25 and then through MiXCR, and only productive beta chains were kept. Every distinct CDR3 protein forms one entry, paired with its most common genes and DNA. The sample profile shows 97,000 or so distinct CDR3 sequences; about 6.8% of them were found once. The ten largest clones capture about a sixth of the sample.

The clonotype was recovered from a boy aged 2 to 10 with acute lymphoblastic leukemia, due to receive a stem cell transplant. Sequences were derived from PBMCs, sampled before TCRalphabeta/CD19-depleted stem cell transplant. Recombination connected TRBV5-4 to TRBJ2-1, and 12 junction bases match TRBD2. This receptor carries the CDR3 CASSPPSGGAGNEQFF. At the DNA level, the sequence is TGTGCCAGCAGCCCCCCTAGCGGGGGGGCAGGGAATGAGCAGTTCTTC.